The rows below give T cell receptor beta chains drawn from one sample of a study of post-analysis software for immune sequencing data. TCRdb recomputed calls from the PCR reads with MiXCR, one row per CDR3 protein. The sample includes more than 450,000 distinct CDR3 sequences, 44% of them seen just once. What was sequenced was blood. These receptors were collected from a girl aged 5-17 years with multiple sclerosis. The CDR3 runs from the conserved cysteine through the conserved F or W. The D gene is left open where the match is weak. Expanded clones get a size class; other rows say once, few or many, or leave the size out.

v_call,j_call,cdr3_length,d_call,clone_size,cdr3_aa,cdr3_nt
TRBV13,TRBJ2-7,15,NA,NA,CASSPGTERFYEQYF,TGTGCCAGCAGCCCCGGGACCGAACGATTCTACGAGCAGTACTTC
TRBV25-1,TRBJ1-2,15,TRBD1,once,CASSERQGPIYGYTF,TGTGCCAGCAGTGAGAGACAGGGACCCATTTATGGCTACACCTTC
TRBV20-1,TRBJ2-1,15,NA,NA,CSALSPISSYNEQFF,TGCAGTGCTCTTTCACCGATCAGCTCCTACAATGAGCAGTTCTTC
TRBV27,TRBJ2-1,15,TRBD2,NA,CAGSRGLAGPLGQFF,TGTGCCGGCAGTAGGGGACTAGCGGGACCCCTTGGGCAGTTCTTC
TRBV4-2,TRBJ1-5,15,TRBD1,few,CASSQRDRDGQPQHF,TGTGCCAGCAGCCAACGGGACAGGGATGGTCAGCCCCAGCATTTT
TRBV7-9,TRBJ1-2,14,NA,NA,CASSLSAGSSGYTF,TGTGCCAGCAGCTTATCGGCAGGGAGCAGTGGCTACACCTTC
TRBV29-1,TRBJ1-1,12,NA,NA,CSGRTVDTEAFF,TGCAGCGGTCGGACAGTGGACACTGAAGCTTTCTTT
TRBV12-3/TRBV12-4,TRBJ2-1,13,NA,NA,CASSLYRVDEQFF,TGTGCCAGCAGTTTGTATCGGGTGGATGAGCAGTTCTTC
TRBV24-1,TRBJ2-5,13,NA,once,CATSDSDRRERYF,TGTGCCACCAGTGACTCCGACCGGAGGGAGCGGTACTTC
TRBV4-1,TRBJ2-7,17,NA,few,CASSQGDRVHEKYEQYF,TGCGCCAGCAGCCAAGGAGACCGGGTTCACGAAAAATACGAGCAGTACTTC
TRBV7-9,TRBJ2-5,15,NA,few,CASSPTGAHQETQYF,TGTGCCAGCAGCCCGACGGGGGCCCACCAAGAGACCCAGTACTTC
TRBV6-1,TRBJ2-7,14,NA,few,CASKVPQVSYEQYF,TGTGCCAGCAAAGTACCTCAAGTATCCTACGAGCAGTACTTC
TRBV4-1,TRBJ2-7,15,NA,few,CASSQDGLENYEQYF,TGCGCCAGCAGCCAAGATGGACTGGAGAACTACGAGCAGTACTTC